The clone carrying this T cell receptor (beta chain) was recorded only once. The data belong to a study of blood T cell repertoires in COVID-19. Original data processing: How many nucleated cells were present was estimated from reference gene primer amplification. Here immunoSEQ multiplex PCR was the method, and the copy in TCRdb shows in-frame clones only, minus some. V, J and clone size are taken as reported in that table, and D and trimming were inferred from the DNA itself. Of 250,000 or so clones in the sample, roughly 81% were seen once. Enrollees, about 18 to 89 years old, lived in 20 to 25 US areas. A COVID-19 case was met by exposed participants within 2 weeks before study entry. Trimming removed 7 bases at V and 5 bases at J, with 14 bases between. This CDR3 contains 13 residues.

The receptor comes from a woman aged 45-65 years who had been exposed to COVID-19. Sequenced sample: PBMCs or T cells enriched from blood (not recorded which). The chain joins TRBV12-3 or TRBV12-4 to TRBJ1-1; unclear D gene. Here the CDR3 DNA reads TGTGCCAGCATCTTACGGGGATGGACTGAAGCTTTCTTT. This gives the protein CASILRGWTEAFF.